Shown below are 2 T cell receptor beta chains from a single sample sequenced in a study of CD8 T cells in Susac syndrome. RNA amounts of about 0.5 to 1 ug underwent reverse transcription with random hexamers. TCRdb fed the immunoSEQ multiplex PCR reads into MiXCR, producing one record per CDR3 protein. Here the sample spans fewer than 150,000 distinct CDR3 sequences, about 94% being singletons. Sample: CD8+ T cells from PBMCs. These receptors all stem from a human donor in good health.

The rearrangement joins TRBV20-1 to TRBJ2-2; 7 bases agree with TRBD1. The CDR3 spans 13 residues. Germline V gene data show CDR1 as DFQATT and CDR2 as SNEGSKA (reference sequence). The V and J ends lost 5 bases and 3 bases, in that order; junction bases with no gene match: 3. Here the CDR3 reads CSARGQHTGELFF. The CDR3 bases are TGCAGTGCTCGGGGACAGCACACCGGGGAGCTGTTTTTT.

Here the CDR3 reads CASWFKAGDEQFF. Written as DNA, the CDR3 is TGTGCCAGCTGGTTTAAAGCGGGCGATGAGCAGTTCTTC. This chain joins TRBV27 and TRBJ2-1; maybe TRBD2 (6 bases). Trimming removed 8 bases from V and 8 bases from J, with 16 bases in between. Germline V gene data show CDR1 as MNHEY and CDR2 as SMNVEV (reference sequence). CDR3 length: 13 residues.